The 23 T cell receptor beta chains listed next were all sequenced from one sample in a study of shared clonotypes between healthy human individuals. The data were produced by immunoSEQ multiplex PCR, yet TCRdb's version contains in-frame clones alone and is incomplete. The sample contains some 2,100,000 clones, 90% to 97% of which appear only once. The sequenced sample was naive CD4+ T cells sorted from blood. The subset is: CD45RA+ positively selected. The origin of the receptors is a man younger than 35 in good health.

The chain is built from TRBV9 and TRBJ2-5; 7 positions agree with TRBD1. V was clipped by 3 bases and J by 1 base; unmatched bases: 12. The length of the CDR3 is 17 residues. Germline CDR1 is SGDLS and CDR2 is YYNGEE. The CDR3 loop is CASSEALGPGGQETQYF. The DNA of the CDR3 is TGTGCCAGCAGCGAGGCCCTAGGGCCAGGGGGCCAAGAGACCCAGTACTTC.

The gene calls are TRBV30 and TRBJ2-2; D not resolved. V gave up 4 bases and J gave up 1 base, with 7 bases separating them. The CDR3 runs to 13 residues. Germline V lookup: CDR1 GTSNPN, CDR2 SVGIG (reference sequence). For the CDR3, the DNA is TGTGCCTGGACGACCAAGAACACCGGGGAGCTGTTTTTT. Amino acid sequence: CAWTTKNTGELFF.

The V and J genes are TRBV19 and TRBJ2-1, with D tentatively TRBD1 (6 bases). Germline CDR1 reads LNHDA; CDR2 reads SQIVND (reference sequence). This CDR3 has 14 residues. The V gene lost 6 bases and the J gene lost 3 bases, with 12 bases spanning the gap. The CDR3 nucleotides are TGTGCCAGTAGAAATCAAGGGGGCTACAATGAGCAGTTCTTC. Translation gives CASRNQGGYNEQFF.

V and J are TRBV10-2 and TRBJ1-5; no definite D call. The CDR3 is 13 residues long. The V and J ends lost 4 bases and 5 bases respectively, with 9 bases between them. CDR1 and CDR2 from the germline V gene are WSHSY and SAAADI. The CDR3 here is CASSGWRDQPQHF. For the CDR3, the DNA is TGCGCCAGCAGTGGGTGGAGGGATCAGCCCCAGCATTTT.

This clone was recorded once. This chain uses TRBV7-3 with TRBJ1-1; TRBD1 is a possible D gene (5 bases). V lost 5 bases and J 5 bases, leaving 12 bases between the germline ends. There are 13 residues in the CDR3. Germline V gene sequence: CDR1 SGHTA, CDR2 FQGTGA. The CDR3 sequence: CASSASGGTEAFF. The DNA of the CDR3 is TGTGCCAGCAGCGCCAGCGGGGGAACTGAAGCTTTCTTT.

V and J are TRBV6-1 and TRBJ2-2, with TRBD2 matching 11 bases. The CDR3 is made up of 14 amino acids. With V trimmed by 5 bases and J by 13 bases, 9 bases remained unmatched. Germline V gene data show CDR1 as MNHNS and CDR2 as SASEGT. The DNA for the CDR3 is TGTGCCAGCAGTCCGACTAGCGGGGCCCGGGGGCTGTTTTTT. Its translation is CASSPTSGARGLFF.

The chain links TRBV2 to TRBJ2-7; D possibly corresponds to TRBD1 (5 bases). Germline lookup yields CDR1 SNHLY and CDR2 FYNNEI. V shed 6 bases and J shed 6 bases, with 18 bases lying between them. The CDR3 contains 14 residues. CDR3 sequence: CASSTQGSGGEQYF. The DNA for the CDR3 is TGTGCCAGCAGCACCCAGGGATCCGGTGGCGAGCAGTACTTC.

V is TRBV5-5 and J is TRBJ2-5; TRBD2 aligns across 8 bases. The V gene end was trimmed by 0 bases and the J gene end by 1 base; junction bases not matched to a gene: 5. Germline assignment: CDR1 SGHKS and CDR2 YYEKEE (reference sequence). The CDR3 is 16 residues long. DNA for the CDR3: TGTGCCAGCAGCTTGGTAATAGCGGGATCCCAAGAGACCCAGTACTTC. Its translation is CASSLVIAGSQETQYF.

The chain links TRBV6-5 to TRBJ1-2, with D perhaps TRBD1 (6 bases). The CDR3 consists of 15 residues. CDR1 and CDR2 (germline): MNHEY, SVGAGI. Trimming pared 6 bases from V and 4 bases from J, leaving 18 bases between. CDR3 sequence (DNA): TGTGCCAGCAGCCGCGACCTTGGGACATCCTATGGCTACACCTTC. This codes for CASSRDLGTSYGYTF.

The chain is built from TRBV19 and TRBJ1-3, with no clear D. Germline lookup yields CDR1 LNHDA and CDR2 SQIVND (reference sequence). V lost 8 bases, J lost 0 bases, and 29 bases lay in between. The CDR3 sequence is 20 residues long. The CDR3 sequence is CASSSKTASRPGVSGNTIYF. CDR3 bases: TGTGCCAGTTCGAGCAAGACGGCCTCACGCCCCGGGGTCTCTGGAAACACCATATATTTT.

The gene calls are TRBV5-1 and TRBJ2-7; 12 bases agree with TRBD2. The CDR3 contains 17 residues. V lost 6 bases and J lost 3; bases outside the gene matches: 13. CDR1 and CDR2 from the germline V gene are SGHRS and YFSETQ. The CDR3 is CASTPPGGLAGNYEQYF. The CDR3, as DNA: TGCGCCAGCACCCCTCCCGGAGGACTAGCGGGAAACTACGAGCAGTACTTC.

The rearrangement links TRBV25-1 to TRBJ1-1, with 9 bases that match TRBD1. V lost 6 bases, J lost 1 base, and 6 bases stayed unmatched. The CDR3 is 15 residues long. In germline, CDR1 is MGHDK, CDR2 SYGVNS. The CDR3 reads CASSQQGAQNTEAFF. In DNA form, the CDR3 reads TGTGCCAGCAGCCAACAGGGGGCACAGAACACTGAAGCTTTCTTT.

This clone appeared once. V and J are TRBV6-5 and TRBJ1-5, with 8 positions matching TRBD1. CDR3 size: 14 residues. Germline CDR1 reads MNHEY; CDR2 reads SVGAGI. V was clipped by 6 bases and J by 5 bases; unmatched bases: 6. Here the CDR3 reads CASRSTGGDQPQHF. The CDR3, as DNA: TGTGCCAGCAGGAGTACAGGGGGGGATCAGCCCCAGCATTTT.

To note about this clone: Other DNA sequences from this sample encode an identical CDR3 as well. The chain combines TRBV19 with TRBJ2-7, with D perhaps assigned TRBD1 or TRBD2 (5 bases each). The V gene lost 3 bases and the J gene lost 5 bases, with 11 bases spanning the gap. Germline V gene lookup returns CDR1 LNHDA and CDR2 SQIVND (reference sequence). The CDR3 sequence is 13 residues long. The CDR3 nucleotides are TGTGCCAGTAGTATGTACTCGGGACACGAGCAGTACTTC. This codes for CASSMYSGHEQYF.

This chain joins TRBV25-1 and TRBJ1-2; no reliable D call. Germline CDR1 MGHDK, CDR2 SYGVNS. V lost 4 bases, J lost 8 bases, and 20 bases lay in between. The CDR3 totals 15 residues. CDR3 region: CASSGSGFVGHGYTF. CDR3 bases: TGTGCCAGCAGTGGGTCTGGTTTTGTCGGGCACGGCTACACCTTC.

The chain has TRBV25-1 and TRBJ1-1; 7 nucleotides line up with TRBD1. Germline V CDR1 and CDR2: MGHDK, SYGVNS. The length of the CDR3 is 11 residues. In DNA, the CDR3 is TGTGCATTCAGGGGGGGCACTGAAGCTTTCTTT. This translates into CAFRGGTEAFF. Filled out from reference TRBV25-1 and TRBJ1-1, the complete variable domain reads EADIYQTPRYLVIGTGKKITLECSQTMGHDKMYWYQQDPGMELHLIHYSYGVNSTEKGDLSSESTVSRIRTEHFPLTLESARPSHTSQYLCAFRGGTEAFFGQGTRLTVV.

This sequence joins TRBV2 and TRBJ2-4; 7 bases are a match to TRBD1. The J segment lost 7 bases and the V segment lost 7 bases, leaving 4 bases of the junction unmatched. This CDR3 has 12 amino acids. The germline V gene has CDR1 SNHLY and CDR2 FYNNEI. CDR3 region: CASILRGNIQYF. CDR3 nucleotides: TGTGCCAGCATCCTCAGGGGGAACATTCAGTACTTC.

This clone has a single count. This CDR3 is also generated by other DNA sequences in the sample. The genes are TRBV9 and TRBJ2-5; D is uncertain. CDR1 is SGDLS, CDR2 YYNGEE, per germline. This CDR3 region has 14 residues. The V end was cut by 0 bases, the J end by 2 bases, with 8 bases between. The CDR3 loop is CASSVEGTQETQYF. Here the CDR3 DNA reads TGTGCCAGCAGCGTAGAAGGAACGCAAGAGACCCAGTACTTC.

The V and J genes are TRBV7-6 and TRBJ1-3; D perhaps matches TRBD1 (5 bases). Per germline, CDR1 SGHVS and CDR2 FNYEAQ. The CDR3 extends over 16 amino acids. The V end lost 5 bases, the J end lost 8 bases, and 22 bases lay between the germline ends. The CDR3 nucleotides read TGTGCCAGCAGCCCGGATCAGGGTCCCCGCAGGGACACCATATATTTT. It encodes CASSPDQGPRRDTIYF. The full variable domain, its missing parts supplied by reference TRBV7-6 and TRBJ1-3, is GAGVSQSPRYKVTKRGQDVALRCDPISGHVSLYWYRQALGQGPEFLTYFNYEAQQDKSGLPNDRFSAERPEGSISTLTIQRTEQRDSAMYRCASSPDQGPRRDTIYFGEGSWLTVV.

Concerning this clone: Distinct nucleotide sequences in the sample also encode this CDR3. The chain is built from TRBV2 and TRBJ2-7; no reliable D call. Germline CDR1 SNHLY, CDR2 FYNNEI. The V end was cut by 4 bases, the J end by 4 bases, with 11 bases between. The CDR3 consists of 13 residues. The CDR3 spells CASSVIDSYEQYF. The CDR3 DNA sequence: TGTGCCAGCAGTGTGATCGACTCGTACGAGCAGTACTTC.

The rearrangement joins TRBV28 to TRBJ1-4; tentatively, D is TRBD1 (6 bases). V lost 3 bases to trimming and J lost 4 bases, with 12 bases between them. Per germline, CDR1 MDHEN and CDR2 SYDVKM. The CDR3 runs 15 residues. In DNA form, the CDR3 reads TGTGCCAGCAGTTTGGGGGGCGCCGTTAATGAAAAACTGTTTTTT. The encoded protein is CASSLGGAVNEKLFF. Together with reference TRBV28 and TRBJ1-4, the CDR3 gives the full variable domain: DVKVTQSSRYLVKRTGEKVFLECVQDMDHENMFWYRQDPGLGLRLIYFSYDVKMKEKGDIPEGYSVSREKKERFSLILESASTNQTSMYLCASSLGGAVNEKLFFGSGTQLSVL.

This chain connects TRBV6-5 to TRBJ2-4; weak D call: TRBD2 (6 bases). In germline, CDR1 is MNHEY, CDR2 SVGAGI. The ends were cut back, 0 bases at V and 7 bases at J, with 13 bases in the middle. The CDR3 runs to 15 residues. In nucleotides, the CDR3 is TGTGCCAGCAGTTACTCGGGATCGGGACTGAACATTCAGTACTTC. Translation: CASSYSGSGLNIQYF.

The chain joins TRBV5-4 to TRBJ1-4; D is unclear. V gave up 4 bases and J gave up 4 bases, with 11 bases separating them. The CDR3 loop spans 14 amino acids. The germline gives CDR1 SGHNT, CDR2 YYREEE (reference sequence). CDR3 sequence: CASSLDGYNEKLFF. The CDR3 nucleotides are TGTGCCAGCAGCCTCGACGGTTATAATGAAAAACTGTTTTTT.